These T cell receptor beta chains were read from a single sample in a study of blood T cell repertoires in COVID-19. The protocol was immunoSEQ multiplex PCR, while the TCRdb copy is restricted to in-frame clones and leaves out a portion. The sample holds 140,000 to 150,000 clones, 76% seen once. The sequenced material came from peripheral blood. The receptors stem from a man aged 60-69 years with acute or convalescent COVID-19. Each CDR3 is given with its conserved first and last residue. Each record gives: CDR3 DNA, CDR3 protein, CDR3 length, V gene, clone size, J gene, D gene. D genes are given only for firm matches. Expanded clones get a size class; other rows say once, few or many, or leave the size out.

CDR3 DNA: TGTGCCAGCACCCCGGACAGGGTTATGGGGAGCATCTATGGCTACACCTTC
CDR3 protein: CASTPDRVMGSIYGYTF
CDR3 length: 17
V gene: TRBV28
clone size: .
J gene: TRBJ1-2
D gene: TRBD1

CDR3 DNA: TGCAGCGTTCTTGAGGGCCGGAGCACCGGGGAGCTGTTTTTT
CDR3 protein: CSVLEGRSTGELFF
CDR3 length: 14
V gene: TRBV29-1
clone size: once
J gene: TRBJ2-2
D gene: .

CDR3 DNA: TGTGCCAGCTCGAATAGGGAGGGCCCCTACGAGCAGTACTTC
CDR3 protein: CASSNREGPYEQYF
CDR3 length: 14
V gene: TRBV18
clone size: .
J gene: TRBJ2-7
D gene: TRBD2

CDR3 DNA: TGCAGCGTTGACAGGACAGCCGGGGAGCTGTTTTTT
CDR3 protein: CSVDRTAGELFF
CDR3 length: 12
V gene: TRBV29-1
clone size: .
J gene: TRBJ2-2
D gene: .

CDR3 DNA: TGTGCCAGCAGTTACTCGGCAGGGGTCCCGGAGAGCTATGGCTACACCTTC
CDR3 protein: CASSYSAGVPESYGYTF
CDR3 length: 17
V gene: TRBV6-7
clone size: .
J gene: TRBJ1-2
D gene: .

CDR3 DNA: TGTGCCAGCAGCGCGGGACAGGGGTATGGCTACACCTTC
CDR3 protein: CASSAGQGYGYTF
CDR3 length: 13
V gene: TRBV7-2
clone size: .
J gene: TRBJ1-2
D gene: TRBD1

CDR3 DNA: TGTGCCAGTAGTATCACCGGGACAGGGGTCACCTACGAGCAGTACTTC
CDR3 protein: CASSITGTGVTYEQYF
CDR3 length: 16
V gene: TRBV19
clone size: .
J gene: TRBJ2-7
D gene: TRBD1

CDR3 DNA: TGTGCCAGCAGTGAAGCGTCCAGGGAACGGAATCAGCCCCAGCATTTT
CDR3 protein: CASSEASRERNQPQHF
CDR3 length: 16
V gene: TRBV6-1
clone size: .
J gene: TRBJ1-5
D gene: .

CDR3 DNA: TGTGCCAGCAGCTTAGATCGTGGACAGGGTTCTCTCTCCTACGAGCAGTACTTC
CDR3 protein: CASSLDRGQGSLSYEQYF
CDR3 length: 18
V gene: TRBV7-6
clone size: few
J gene: TRBJ2-7
D gene: TRBD1

CDR3 DNA: TGTGCCAGCAGTTTAGGCAGGGAAGCTTTCTTT
CDR3 protein: CASSLGREAFF
CDR3 length: 11
V gene: TRBV12-3/TRBV12-4
clone size: .
J gene: TRBJ1-1
D gene: .

CDR3 DNA: TGCGCCAGCAGCGGGGACAACACAGATACGCAGTATTTT
CDR3 protein: CASSGDNTDTQYF
CDR3 length: 13
V gene: TRBV5-1
clone size: .
J gene: TRBJ2-3
D gene: .

CDR3 DNA: TGCGCCAGCAGCCTCCCAACGGGATATGAGCAGTTCTTC
CDR3 protein: CASSLPTGYEQFF
CDR3 length: 13
V gene: TRBV5-1
clone size: few
J gene: TRBJ2-1
D gene: .

CDR3 DNA: TGTGCCAGCAGCCCCACGGGGGGACTAGCTATCGGCGAGCAGTACTTC
CDR3 protein: CASSPTGGLAIGEQYF
CDR3 length: 16
V gene: TRBV5-4
clone size: few
J gene: TRBJ2-7
D gene: TRBD2

CDR3 DNA: TGTACCAGCAGCTTAGATGGCCAGGGGCTTAATGAGCAGTTCTTC
CDR3 protein: CTSSLDGQGLNEQFF
CDR3 length: 15
V gene: TRBV11-2
clone size: .
J gene: TRBJ2-1
D gene: .

CDR3 DNA: TGTGCCAGTAGTTCCAGACTAGCGGGAGGGCGCCAAGAGACCCAGTACTTC
CDR3 protein: CASSSRLAGGRQETQYF
CDR3 length: 17
V gene: TRBV19
clone size: .
J gene: TRBJ2-5
D gene: TRBD2

CDR3 DNA: TGTGCCAGCAGCTTATTCGAGACAGGGGGCTATGGCTACACCTTC
CDR3 protein: CASSLFETGGYGYTF
CDR3 length: 15
V gene: TRBV7-9
clone size: .
J gene: TRBJ1-2
D gene: TRBD1

CDR3 DNA: TGTGCCAGCAGCGTAGGCGGCCTGTTAAATGAGCAGTTCTTC
CDR3 protein: CASSVGGLLNEQFF
CDR3 length: 14
V gene: TRBV9
clone size: .
J gene: TRBJ2-1
D gene: .

CDR3 DNA: TGTGCCAGCAGCCAAGAGGTAGCGGGGCGTGGGGAGCAGTTCTTC
CDR3 protein: CASSQEVAGRGEQFF
CDR3 length: 15
V gene: TRBV4-2
clone size: once
J gene: TRBJ2-1
D gene: TRBD2

CDR3 DNA: TGCGCCAGCAGCTTGAGCGGGGGAACATCCTACAATGAGCAGTTCTTC
CDR3 protein: CASSLSGGTSYNEQFF
CDR3 length: 16
V gene: TRBV5-1
clone size: .
J gene: TRBJ2-1
D gene: TRBD2

CDR3 DNA: TGTGCCAGCAGCTTGCGGGATTCACGCAATGAGCAGTTCTTC
CDR3 protein: CASSLRDSRNEQFF
CDR3 length: 14
V gene: TRBV5-4
clone size: .
J gene: TRBJ2-1
D gene: .

CDR3 DNA: TGTGCCAGCAGTTCCGGGACTAGCGGTTACAATGAGCAGTTCTTC
CDR3 protein: CASSSGTSGYNEQFF
CDR3 length: 15
V gene: TRBV6-5
clone size: .
J gene: TRBJ2-1
D gene: TRBD2

CDR3 DNA: TGCGCCAGCAGCAGAGGGACAGCGGCGGGGATGAACACTGAAGCTTTCTTT
CDR3 protein: CASSRGTAAGMNTEAFF
CDR3 length: 17
V gene: TRBV5-1
clone size: .
J gene: TRBJ1-1
D gene: TRBD1

CDR3 DNA: TGTGCCAGCAGCTTAGGAGGGATCCAAGAGACCCAGTACTTC
CDR3 protein: CASSLGGIQETQYF
CDR3 length: 14
V gene: TRBV11-2
clone size: .
J gene: TRBJ2-5
D gene: .

CDR3 DNA: TGTGCCAGTACCGGGATCGCAGCTAGCAATCAGCCCCAGCATTTT
CDR3 protein: CASTGIAASNQPQHF
CDR3 length: 15
V gene: TRBV19
clone size: .
J gene: TRBJ1-5
D gene: .

CDR3 DNA: TGTGCCAGTAGTATAGCTCAGCGTGGGAGTAATGAGCAGTTCTTC
CDR3 protein: CASSIAQRGSNEQFF
CDR3 length: 15
V gene: TRBV19
clone size: .
J gene: TRBJ2-1
D gene: .

CDR3 DNA: TGCGCCAGCAGCCCAGGACAGGGCACTACAGAGACCCAGTACTTC
CDR3 protein: CASSPGQGTTETQYF
CDR3 length: 15
V gene: TRBV5-1
clone size: .
J gene: TRBJ2-5
D gene: TRBD1

CDR3 DNA: TGTGCCAGCAGTGAACCGGGACAGGGCAGCCATGAGCAGTTCTTC
CDR3 protein: CASSEPGQGSHEQFF
CDR3 length: 15
V gene: TRBV28
clone size: .
J gene: TRBJ2-1
D gene: TRBD1

CDR3 DNA: TGCGCCAGCAGCCAAGGGGGCAGGGGAGGCGACGAGCAGTACTTC
CDR3 protein: CASSQGGRGGDEQYF
CDR3 length: 15
V gene: TRBV5-1
clone size: few
J gene: TRBJ2-7
D gene: .

CDR3 DNA: TGTGCCAGCAGCTTCGATCCGAGAGGGGGTAACTATGGCTACACCTTC
CDR3 protein: CASSFDPRGGNYGYTF
CDR3 length: 16
V gene: TRBV7-9
clone size: few
J gene: TRBJ1-2
D gene: .

CDR3 DNA: TGTGCCAGTAGTCCCCTGGCAGGGGCTTTCAACGAGCAGTACTTC
CDR3 protein: CASSPLAGAFNEQYF
CDR3 length: 15
V gene: TRBV19
clone size: .
J gene: TRBJ2-7
D gene: .